This TCR beta chain is from a study of vaccination and CD4 T cells after COVID-19. Looking at the study overall: Control cultures were given a CEFX pool, an HIV-1 Nef pool, or no peptide.

Documented treatment: approximately nine-day PBMC culture with coronavirus spike peptide pools or control peptides (ViraFEST assay). The V segment lost 6 bases and the J segment 5 bases; nucleotides outside the gene matches: 7. CDR3 length: 15 residues. In germline, CDR1 is MNHEY, CDR2 SVGEGT. Scientists ran DNA taken from cultured CD4+ T cells through the Oncomine TCR Beta short-read assay for sequencing. TCRdb re-derived calls from the PCR reads in MiXCR, one entry per CDR3 protein. The repertoire holds over 14,000 distinct CDR3 sequences, with roughly a third as singletons. A few counts support this clonotype. Its antigen is currently unknown. Study observations and caveats: Looking at convalescent patients, a median around 83% of reactive clones were present only post-vaccination. Convalescent patients studied were relatively few, and early post-infection timepoints were absent.

The rearrangement joins TRBV6-2 or TRBV6-3 to TRBJ2-5, with TRBD2 matching 12 bases. The specimen comprised CD4+ T cells from blood, cultured in vitro, sampled after SARS-CoV-2 vaccination. The sequence came from a human donor who had recovered from COVID-19. The CDR3 loop reads CASSATGTSGETQYF. As DNA, the CDR3 is TGTGCCAGCAGCGCGACCGGGACTAGCGGGGAGACCCAGTACTTC.